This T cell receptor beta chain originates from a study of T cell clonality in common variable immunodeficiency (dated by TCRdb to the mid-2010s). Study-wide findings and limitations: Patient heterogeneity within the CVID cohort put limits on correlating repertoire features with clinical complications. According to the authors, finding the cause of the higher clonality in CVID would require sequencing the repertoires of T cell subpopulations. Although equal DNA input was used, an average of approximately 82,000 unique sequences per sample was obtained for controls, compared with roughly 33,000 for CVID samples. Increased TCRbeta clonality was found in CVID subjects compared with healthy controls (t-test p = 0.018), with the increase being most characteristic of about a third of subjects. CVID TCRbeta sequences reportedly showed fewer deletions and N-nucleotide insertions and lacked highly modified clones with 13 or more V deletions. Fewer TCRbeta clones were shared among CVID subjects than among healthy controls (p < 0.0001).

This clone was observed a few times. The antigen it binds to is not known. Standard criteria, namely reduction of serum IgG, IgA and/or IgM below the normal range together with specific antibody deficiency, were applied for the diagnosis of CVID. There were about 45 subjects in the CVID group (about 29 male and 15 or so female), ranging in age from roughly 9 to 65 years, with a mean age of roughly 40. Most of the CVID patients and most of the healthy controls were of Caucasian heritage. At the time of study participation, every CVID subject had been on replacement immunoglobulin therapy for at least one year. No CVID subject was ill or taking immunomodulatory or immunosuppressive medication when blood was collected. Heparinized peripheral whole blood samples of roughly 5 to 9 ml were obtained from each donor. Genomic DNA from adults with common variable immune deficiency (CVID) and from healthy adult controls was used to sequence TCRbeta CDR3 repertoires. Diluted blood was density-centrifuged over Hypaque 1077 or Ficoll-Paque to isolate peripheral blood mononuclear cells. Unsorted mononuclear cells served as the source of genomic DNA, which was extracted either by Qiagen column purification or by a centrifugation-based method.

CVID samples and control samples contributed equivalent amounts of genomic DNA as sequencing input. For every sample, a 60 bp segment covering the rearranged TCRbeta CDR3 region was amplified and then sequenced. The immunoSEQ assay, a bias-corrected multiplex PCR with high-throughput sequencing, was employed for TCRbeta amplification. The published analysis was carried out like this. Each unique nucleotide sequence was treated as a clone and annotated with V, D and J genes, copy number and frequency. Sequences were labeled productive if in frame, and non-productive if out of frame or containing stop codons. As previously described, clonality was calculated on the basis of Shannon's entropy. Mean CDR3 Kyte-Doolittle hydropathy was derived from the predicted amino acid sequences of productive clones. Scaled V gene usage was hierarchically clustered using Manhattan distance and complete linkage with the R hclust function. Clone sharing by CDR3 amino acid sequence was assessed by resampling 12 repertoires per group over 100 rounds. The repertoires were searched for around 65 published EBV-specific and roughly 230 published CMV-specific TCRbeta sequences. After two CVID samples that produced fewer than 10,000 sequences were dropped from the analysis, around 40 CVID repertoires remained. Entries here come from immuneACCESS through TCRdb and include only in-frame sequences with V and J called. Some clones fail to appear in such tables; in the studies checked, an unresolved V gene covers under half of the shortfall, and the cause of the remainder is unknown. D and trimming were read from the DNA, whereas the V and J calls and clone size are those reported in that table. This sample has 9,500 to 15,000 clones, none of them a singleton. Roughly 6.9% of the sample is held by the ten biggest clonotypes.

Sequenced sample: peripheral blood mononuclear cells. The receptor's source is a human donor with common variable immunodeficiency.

CDR3 bases read: TGTGCCAGCAGCCCTCCTAGAGCAACTAATGAAAAA. Translated, it gives CASSPPRATNEK. The complete CDR3 protein is CASSPPRATNEKLFF. The chain joins TRBV7-9 to TRBJ1-4, with an unclear D gene assignment. The sequence runs out 3 residues before the end of the CDR3; the remainder is reconstructed from the germline J gene. The CDR1 and CDR2 encoded by the germline V gene (reference sequence) are SEHNR and FQNEAQ. V is shortened by 5 bases, J by 0 bases, and the region joining them spans 10 bases. The CDR3, cysteine through phenylalanine, is 15 amino acids long. The DNA shown is the part of the CDR3 that was read: 36 bases, in frame from base 1.